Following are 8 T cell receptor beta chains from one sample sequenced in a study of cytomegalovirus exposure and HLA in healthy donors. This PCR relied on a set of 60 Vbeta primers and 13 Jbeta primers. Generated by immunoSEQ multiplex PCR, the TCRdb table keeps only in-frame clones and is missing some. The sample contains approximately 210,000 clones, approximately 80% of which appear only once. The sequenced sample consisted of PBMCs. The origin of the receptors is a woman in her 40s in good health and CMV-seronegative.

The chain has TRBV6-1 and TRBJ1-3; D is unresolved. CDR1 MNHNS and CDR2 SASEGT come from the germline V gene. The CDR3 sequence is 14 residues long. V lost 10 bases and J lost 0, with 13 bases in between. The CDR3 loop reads CATRGGSSGNTIYF. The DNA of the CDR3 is TGTGCCACGCGAGGCGGAAGCTCTGGAAACACCATATATTTT.

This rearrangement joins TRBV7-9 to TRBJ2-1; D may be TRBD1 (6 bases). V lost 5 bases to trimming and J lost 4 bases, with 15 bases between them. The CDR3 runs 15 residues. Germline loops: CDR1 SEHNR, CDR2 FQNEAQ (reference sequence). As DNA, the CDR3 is TGTGCCAGCAGCACGACAAGACAGGCGTACAATGAGCAGTTCTTC. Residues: CASSTTRQAYNEQFF.

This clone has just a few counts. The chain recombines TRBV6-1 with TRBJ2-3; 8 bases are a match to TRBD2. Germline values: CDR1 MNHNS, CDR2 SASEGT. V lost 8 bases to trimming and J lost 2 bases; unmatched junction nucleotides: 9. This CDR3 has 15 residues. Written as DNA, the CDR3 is TGTGCCAGCTCTAAGGGAGCGGGAGACACAGATACGCAGTATTTT. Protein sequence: CASSKGAGDTDTQYF.

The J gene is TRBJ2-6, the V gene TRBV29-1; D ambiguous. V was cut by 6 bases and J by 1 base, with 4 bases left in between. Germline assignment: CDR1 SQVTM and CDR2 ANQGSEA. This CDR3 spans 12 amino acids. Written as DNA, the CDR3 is TGCAGCGTCAGGTCTGGGGCCAACGTCCTGACTTTC. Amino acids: CSVRSGANVLTF.

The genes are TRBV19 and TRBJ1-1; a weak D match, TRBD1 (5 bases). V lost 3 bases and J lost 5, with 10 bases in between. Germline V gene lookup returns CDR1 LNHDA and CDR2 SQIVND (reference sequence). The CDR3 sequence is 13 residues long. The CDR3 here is CASSMGRVTEAFF. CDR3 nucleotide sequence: TGTGCCAGTAGTATGGGCAGGGTGACTGAAGCTTTCTTT.

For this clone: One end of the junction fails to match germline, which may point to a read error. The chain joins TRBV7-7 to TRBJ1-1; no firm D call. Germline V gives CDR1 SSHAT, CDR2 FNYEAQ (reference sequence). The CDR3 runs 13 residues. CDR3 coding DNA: TGTGCTAGCAGCTTAGAAGAGTACACTGAAGCTTTCTTT. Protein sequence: CASSLEEYTEAFF.

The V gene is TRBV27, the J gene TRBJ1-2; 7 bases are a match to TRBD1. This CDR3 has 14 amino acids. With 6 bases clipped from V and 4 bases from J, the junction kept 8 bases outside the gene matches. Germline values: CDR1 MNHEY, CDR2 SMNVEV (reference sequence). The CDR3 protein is CASRGRDSLYGYTF. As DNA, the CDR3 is TGTGCCAGCAGGGGACGGGACAGCCTCTATGGCTACACCTTC.

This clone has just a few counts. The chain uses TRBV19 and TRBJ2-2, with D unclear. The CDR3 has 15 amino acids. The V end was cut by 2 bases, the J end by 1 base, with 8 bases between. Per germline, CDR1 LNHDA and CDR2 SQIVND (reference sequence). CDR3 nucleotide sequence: TGTGCCAGTAGTATAATCCCGGGGAACACCGGGGAGCTGTTTTTT. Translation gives CASSIIPGNTGELFF.